The 23 T cell receptor beta chains listed next were all sequenced from one sample in a study of tumor-infiltrating lymphocytes in primary liver carcinoma. Total RNA (roughly 530 ng) served as template for TCR beta cDNA synthesis primed by a constant-region primer. Three nested multiplex PCR rounds, a slightly modified ARM-PCR method, built the TCR beta libraries. The opening two PCR rounds, around 11 cycles each, paired TRBV1-TRBV30 forward primers with a C-beta reverse primer. TCRdb reprocessed the multiplex PCR reads with MiXCR, giving one entry per CDR3 protein. The sample records more than 20,000 distinct CDR3 sequences, roughly 70% being singletons. Extraction of RNA together with DNA used about 17-34 mg of unsorted bulk tissue. Sequenced input: liver tumor tissue from sampling region 1. Indicated subset: tumor region T1, superior pole. The receptors were sampled from a man aged 35-49 years with primary liver carcinoma and hepatitis B virus infection.

This clonotype was observed a handful of times. The V and J genes are TRBV20-1 and TRBJ1-2; 8 bases agree with TRBD1. After removal of 0 bases from V and 5 bases from J, the junction contained 8 bases not matched to a gene. CDR3 size: 15 residues. From germline, CDR1 is DFQATT and CDR2 SNEGSKA (reference sequence). The CDR3 bases are TGCAGTGCTAGAGACGGGAACAGGGGGGAGTATGGCTACACCTTC. Amino acid sequence: CSARDGNRGEYGYTF.

A note on this clonotype: A read error may account for a junction end that differs from germline. The V and J genes are TRBV11-2 and TRBJ2-3; 7 nucleotides line up with TRBD1. The germline V gene encodes CDR1 SGHAT and CDR2 FQNNGV. CDR3 length: 18 amino acids. The CDR3 here is CGSSLIAGTEGKTDTQYF. CDR3 sequence (DNA): TGTGGCAGCAGCTTAATCGCTGGGACAGAGGGCAAAACAGATACGCAGTATTTT.

V and J are TRBV11-3 and TRBJ2-1; weak D call: TRBD1 (5 bases). Germline CDR1 and CDR2: SGHNT and YENEEA. V dropped 7 bases and J dropped 5 bases, with 21 bases sitting between them. The CDR3 is 16 residues long. The chain's CDR3 is CASMIPIGHKNNEQFF. The CDR3 DNA reads TGTGCCAGCATGATACCCATAGGACACAAAAACAATGAGCAGTTCTTC.

With respect to this clonotype: This may arise from a read error, as a much more abundant clone is one base away. The chain links TRBV19 to TRBJ1-2; unclear D gene. The CDR3 has 16 residues. CDR1 and CDR2 from the germline V gene are LNHDA and SQIVND (reference sequence). V dropped 5 bases and J dropped 2 bases, with 18 bases sitting between them. The CDR3 sequence: CASSPEVRVGNYGYTF. CDR3 in DNA: TGTGCCAGTAGTCCCGAGGTGCGGGTCGGCAACTATGGCTACACCTTC.

This clonotype was counted once. Without the conserved terminal phenylalanine or tryptophan, this CDR3 likely stems from a read error. The rearrangement links TRBV5-4 to TRBJ1-1; D uncertain. CDR1 is SGHNT and CDR2 is YYREEE in the germline V gene (reference sequence). This CDR3 has 13 amino acids. The CDR3 loop reads CVSRSDDGTEAFL. The CDR3 DNA is TGTGTCAGCAGGAGCGACGATGGCACTGAAGCTTTCCTT.

Comment on this clonotype: A junction end diverges from the germline sequence, so it may reflect a read error. The chain employs TRBV7-9 and TRBJ2-1; 9 nucleotides match TRBD2. The CDR3 contains 15 residues. The germline gives CDR1 SEHNR, CDR2 FQNEAQ (reference sequence). The CDR3 loop is CASRSAGGGYNEQSF. CDR3 bases: TGTGCCAGCAGGTCAGCGGGAGGAGGGTACAATGAGCAGTCCTTC.

Concerning this clonotype itself: Because the CDR3 is missing its conserved closing phenylalanine or tryptophan, this is likely a read error. The V gene is TRBV4-3, the J gene TRBJ2-1; maybe TRBD2 (6 bases). This CDR3 has 15 amino acids. Germline V gives CDR1 LGHNA, CDR2 YSLEER. The CDR3 DNA is TGCGCCAGCGGCCAAGACGGGAGTAGGCAGAATGAGCAGTTCCTC. It encodes CASGQDGSRQNEQFL.

Points on this clonotype: No conserved phenylalanine or tryptophan is present at the end of the CDR3, so a read error is the likely explanation. The chain couples TRBV4-1 to TRBJ1-2; 8 positions agree with TRBD1. Germline lookup yields CDR1 MGHRA and CDR2 YSYEKL. The length of the CDR3 is 14 residues. CDR3 bases: TGCACCAGCAGCCAAGGGGACAGGAACTGTGGCTACACCATG. This gives the protein CTSSQGDRNCGYTM.

The chain uses TRBV5-5 and TRBJ2-3; D might be TRBD2 (6 bases). Germline V gene sequence: CDR1 SGHKS, CDR2 YYEKEE (reference sequence). The CDR3 extends over 15 amino acids. The CDR3: CTSSPMGEGTDTQYF. The CDR3 bases are TGTACAAGCAGCCCGATGGGGGAGGGCACAGATACGCAGTATTTT. Complete variable domain (other parts from reference TRBV5-5 and TRBJ2-3): DAGVTQSPTHLIKTRGQQVTLRCSPISGHKSVSWYQQVLGQGPQFIFQYYEKEERGRGNFPDRFSARQFPNYSSELNVNALLLGDSALYLCTSSPMGEGTDTQYFGPGTRLTVL.

This clonotype was counted many times. This may stem from a read error, because a much larger clone lies one nucleotide away. The genes are TRBV4-1 and TRBJ1-1; the D gene is possibly TRBD1 (5 bases). Looked up from germline, CDR1 is MGHRA and CDR2 is YSYEKL. The CDR3 spans 14 residues. This CDR3 reads CAGSQDRGGLEAFF. CDR3 nucleotides: TGCGCCGGCAGCCAAGACCGCGGGGGATTAGAAGCTTTCTTT.

This clonotype was observed a single time. One base away lies a much larger clone, so this may be a sequencing read error. The chain combines TRBV7-6 with TRBJ2-2; D is possibly TRBD1 (5 bases). The germline V gene has CDR1 SGHVS and CDR2 FNYEAQ. The CDR3 loop spans 15 amino acids. Trimming left V 4 bases short and J 5 bases short, with 14 bases between. CDR3 nucleotide sequence: TGTGCCAGCAGCTCCGGACAAGATATTACCGGGGAGCTGTTTTTT. Protein sequence: CASSSGQDITGELFF.

This clonotype is medium-sized (0.01 to 0.1%) within its sample. The V gene is TRBV6-1, the J gene TRBJ2-1; 8 nucleotides line up with TRBD2. The CDR3 consists of 16 residues. Germline trimming cut 8 bases from V and 2 bases from J; bases unmatched to any gene: 11. Germline V gene data show CDR1 as MNHNS and CDR2 as SASEGT. CDR3 coding DNA: TGTGCCAGCCGTCCCCCCGGACTAGCAGCCTACAATGAGCAGTTCTTC. It encodes CASRPPGLAAYNEQFF.

In regard to this clonotype: The junction departs from germline at one end; a sequencing error may be responsible. The J gene is TRBJ2-1, the V gene TRBV6-2 or TRBV6-3; TRBD2 matches at 9 bases. The CDR3 spans 17 residues. Germline values: CDR1 MNHEY, CDR2 SVGEGT. Written as DNA, the CDR3 is TGTGCCAGCACGGGTGTGCGGGAGGGCCTAAGGGGAAATGAGGAGCTCTTC. Protein product: CASTGVREGLRGNEELF.

Comments on this clonotype: This may be a read error, as it is one base from a much larger clone. This chain links TRBV9 with TRBJ1-1; D might be TRBD1 (6 bases). The V gene's germline CDR1 is SGDLS and CDR2 YYNGEE. CDR3 length: 13 amino acids. Here the CDR3 DNA reads TGTGCCAGCAATAGTGGGGGGGACACTGGAGCTTTCTTT. This translates into CASNSGGDTGAFF.

With regard to this clonotype: One end of the junction does not line up with germline, which may come from a read error. This chain connects TRBV10-3 to TRBJ2-3; D possibly corresponds to TRBD2 (6 bases). The germline V gene encodes CDR1 ENHRY and CDR2 SYGVKD. The CDR3 has 16 amino acids. CDR3 sequence reads: CTISQDYHWGTDTQYF. The CDR3 nucleotides read TGTACCATCAGCCAGGACTACCATTGGGGCACAGATACGCAGTATTTT.

The chain has TRBV29-1 and TRBJ2-3; weak D call: TRBD1 (5 bases). From germline, CDR1 is SQVTM and CDR2 ANQGSEA. V dropped 6 bases and J dropped 12 bases, with 28 bases sitting between them. The CDR3 sequence is 15 residues long. Here the CDR3 reads CSVAPSRHRTGTQYF. As DNA, the CDR3 is TGCAGCGTCGCTCCCTCGAGACACCGCACAGGTACCCAGTATTTT.

This clonotype was counted once. A junction end diverges from the germline sequence, so it may reflect a read error. The CDR3 DNA sequence: TGCAGCGTGAGGGTAGAGTCGGGTGAAAAACTGTCTTTT. Translating it yields CSVRVESGEKLSF. The chain couples TRBV29-1 to TRBJ1-4, with D hard to call. The germline V gene has CDR1 SQVTM and CDR2 ANQGSEA. CDR3 length: 13 residues. The variable domain in full, with the rest retrieved from reference TRBV29-1 and TRBJ1-4, is SAVISQKPSRDICQRGTSLTIQCQVDSQVTMMFWYRQQPGQSLTLIATANQGSEATYESGFVIDKFPISRPNLTFSTLTVSNMSPEDSSIYLCSVRVESGEKLSFGSGTQLSVL.

A note on this clonotype: It is likely a read error, because the conserved phenylalanine at the end of the CDR3 is missing. The chain recombines TRBV10-3 with TRBJ2-7; D is unclear. V gave up 6 bases and J gave up 7 bases, with 13 bases separating them. This CDR3 region has 12 residues. The germline CDR1 and CDR2 sequences are ENHRY and SYGVKD. In DNA, the CDR3 is TGTGCCATCAGCGAAGCCAGGCAAGAGCAGTACTCC. Protein sequence: CAISEARQEQYS.

This clonotype was detected once. Mismatch with germline at one junction end may stem from a read error. DNA for the CDR3: TGTGTCAGCATTTTAGACAGGTCGGCAACTAATGAAAAACTGTTTTTT. Its translation: CVSILDRSATNEKLFF. V and J are TRBV5-5 and TRBJ1-4; perhaps TRBD1 as D (6 bases). The germline V gene has CDR1 SGHKS and CDR2 YYEKEE (reference sequence). The CDR3 extends over 16 amino acids.

Worth noting for this clonotype: Relative to the germline gene, one junction end is altered; a read error may explain this. The genes are TRBV10-3 and TRBJ2-7; the match to TRBD1 covers 9 bases. Germline CDR1 reads ENHRY; CDR2 reads SYGVKD. The CDR3 sequence is 15 residues long. The CDR3 here is CATEPNRGPSYVQYF. The CDR3 nucleotides read TGTGCCACCGAACCTAACAGGGGGCCGTCCTACGTGCAGTACTTC.

On this clonotype: Given a much more abundant clone one base away, this may be a read error. The V call is TRBV20-1, the J call TRBJ1-2, with 9 bases fitting TRBD1. Trimming removed 5 bases from V and 0 bases from J; junction bases left unmatched: 7. CDR1 and CDR2 (germline): DFQATT, SNEGSKA (reference sequence). CDR3 size: 15 residues. The DNA of the CDR3 is TGCAGTGCTCCACGACAGGGGGGTCCTAACTATGGCTACACCTTC. It is translated as CSAPRQGGPNYGYTF.

V gene TRBV11-3 combines with J gene TRBJ2-7; no definite D call. The CDR3 has 12 residues. V lost 10 bases and J lost 2, with 12 bases in between. CDR1 is SGHNT, CDR2 YENEEA, per germline. The CDR3 DNA reads TGTGCCAACAAACGGTTAACCTACGAGCAGTACTTC. Encoded protein: CANKRLTYEQYF.

Turning to this clonotype: The junction does not match germline at one end; this may be a read error. The V and J genes are TRBV11-2 and TRBJ2-1; no reliable D call. This CDR3 has 14 residues. In germline, CDR1 is SGHAT, CDR2 FQNNGV. CDR3 DNA: TGTGCCAGCGGCTTATACCGGCTAGTTAGTGAGCAACTCTTC. Protein: CASGLYRLVSEQLF.